The clone carrying this T cell receptor (beta chain) was seen at least ten times. These data originate in a study of T cells in Graves' hyperthyroidism and ophthalmopathy. Study-level information: Blood from the periphery was taken at initial diagnosis, before any treatment.

Any patient presenting with uncontrolled infection, other autoimmune disease, pregnancy or lactation was left out. Amplified TCR beta CDR3 regions came from RNA transcripts. When the TCR CDR3 underwent first-round RT-PCR, the HTBI primer set was used. Each CDR3 protein gets one entry after TCRdb re-called the multiplex PCR reads with MiXCR. In the table there are under 250,000 distinct CDR3 sequences, more than 15% of which are singletons. The sequencing sample was made of blood. The TCR comes from a man over 45 with Graves' hyperthyroidism.

The CDR3 coding sequence is TGTGCCAGCACCTCGGCCGGGGGGGAGCTGTTTTTT. Translation: CASTSAGGELFF. This chain joins TRBV6-1 and TRBJ2-2; D is uncertain. Trimming shortened V by 7 bases and J by 8 bases, and 11 bases separated the two germline ends. Germline CDR1 is MNHNS and CDR2 is SASEGT. The CDR3 length is 12 residues.